This T cell receptor beta chain emerged from a study of blood T cell repertoires in COVID-19. The authors' processing: From reference gene primer amplification, estimates of nucleated cell counts were derived. The table came from immunoSEQ multiplex PCR; TCRdb's copy has only in-frame clones and leaves some out. The DNA was the basis for D and trimming; V, J and clone size are from that table. The sample holds 95,000 to 150,000 clones, roughly 75% seen once. This clone has only a few counts. V gave up 6 bases and J gave up 7 bases, with 15 bases separating them. The CDR3 loop spans 13 amino acids. The V gene is TRBV12-3 or TRBV12-4, the J gene TRBJ2-5; D may be TRBD1 (6 bases). This clonotype was sampled from a man aged 55 to 70 with active or convalescent COVID-19. Sequences were obtained from peripheral blood. The CDR3 region has the DNA TGTGCCAGCAGCCTCCAGGGGCGTGGGACCCAGTACTTC. This encodes CASSLQGRGTQYF.